The 26 T cell receptor beta chains below were found in one sample sequenced in a study of T cell responses to AZD1222 COVID-19 vaccine. Measured with immunoSEQ multiplex PCR; TCRdb has only the in-frame clones, and not every one. The sample shows around 120,000 clones, 70% to 90% of them seen only once. This specimen consisted of peripheral blood, obtained on day 0 of MenACWY control vaccination. The receptors were gathered from an adult in good health.

The V gene is TRBV18, the J gene TRBJ2-7, with a weak D call TRBD2 (5 bases). With 1 base removed from V and 7 bases from J, the gap between germline ends came to 11 bases. The V gene's germline CDR1 is KGHSH and CDR2 LQKENI. The CDR3 is 13 amino acids. The CDR3 DNA follows: TGTGCCAGCTCACCACGGGCGGGTGATGAGCAGTACTTC. Its protein product is CASSPRAGDEQYF.

This clone was found once. V is TRBV11-3 and J is TRBJ2-7, with 10 positions matching TRBD2. V lost 3 bases and J lost 0; bases outside the gene matches: 8. Germline V CDR1 and CDR2: SGHNT, YENEEA. CDR3 length equals 17 residues. CDR3: CASSFVRGLAASYEQYF. The DNA of the CDR3 is TGTGCCAGCAGCTTTGTGAGAGGACTAGCGGCCTCCTACGAGCAGTACTTC.

The V gene is TRBV7-2, the J gene TRBJ2-7, with TRBD2 matching over 7 bases. This CDR3 has 13 residues. CDR1 SGHTA and CDR2 FQGNSA come from the germline V gene. After removal of 5 bases from V and 7 bases from J, the junction contained 8 bases not matched to a gene. For the CDR3, the DNA is TGTGCCAGCAGCCGGGACTACCCGAGTGAGCAGTACTTC. Encoded protein: CASSRDYPSEQYF.

This chain joins TRBV6-5 and TRBJ1-2; 8 bases agree with TRBD1. This CDR3 region has 14 residues. J gave up 8 bases and V 6 bases, and 11 bases lay outside the gene matches. CDR1 and CDR2 from the germline V gene are MNHEY and SVGAGI. The CDR3 loop reads CASSPDRGGFGYTF. In DNA, the CDR3 is TGTGCCAGCAGCCCCGACAGGGGAGGGTTCGGCTACACCTTC.

The chain employs TRBV23-1 and TRBJ2-7; possibly TRBD1 for D (6 bases). Being an ORF, TRBV23-1 has a function that is uncertain. Trimming pared 2 bases from V and 0 bases from J, leaving 17 bases between. This CDR3 comprises 17 residues. CDR3 amino acids: CASSQDQPDRSSYEQYF. CDR3 in DNA: TGCGCCAGCAGTCAAGACCAACCAGACAGGAGCTCCTACGAGCAGTACTTC.

The genes are TRBV28 and TRBJ1-2; D may be TRBD1 (5 bases). The CDR3 is made up of 16 amino acids. The germline V gene encodes CDR1 MDHEN and CDR2 SYDVKM. Trimming pared 6 bases from V and 3 bases from J, leaving 20 bases between. The CDR3 is CASRAGDVRTYYGYTF. The CDR3 DNA follows: TGTGCCAGCAGGGCCGGGGACGTACGCACTTACTATGGCTACACCTTC.

The genes are TRBV7-2 and TRBJ2-6; D not resolved. The CDR3 loop spans 14 amino acids. Deletions cut 9 bases from V and 4 bases from J, with 13 bases between. The V gene's germline CDR1 is SGHTA and CDR2 FQGNSA. The CDR3 sequence is CASKGGSGANVLTF. CDR3 in DNA: TGTGCCAGTAAAGGTGGGTCCGGGGCCAACGTCCTGACTTTC. Looking up the rest from reference TRBV7-2 and TRBJ2-6 gives the full variable domain: GAGVSQSPSNKVTEKGKDVELRCDPISGHTALYWYRQSLGQGLEFLIYFQGNSAPDKSGLPSDRFSAERTGGSVSTLTIQRTQQEDSAVYLCASKGGSGANVLTFGAGSRLTVL.

This chain links TRBV2 with TRBJ1-5; tentative D call: TRBD1 (5 bases). This CDR3 spans 13 amino acids. Trimming cost V 6 bases and J 7 bases, with 13 bases left between them. Looked up from germline, CDR1 is SNHLY and CDR2 is FYNNEI. This CDR3 reads CASSRQFSQPQHF. CDR3 bases: TGTGCCAGCAGCCGACAGTTTTCCCAGCCCCAGCATTTT.

The rearrangement joins TRBV10-1 to TRBJ1-4; TRBD1 might be the D (5 bases). V was cut by 8 bases and J by 8 bases, with 12 bases left in between. Per germline, CDR1 WNHNN and CDR2 SYGVQD (reference sequence). The CDR3 contains 12 residues. As DNA, the CDR3 is TGCGCCAGCGGCCGGGACGGCGAAAAACTGTTTTTT. It translates to CASGRDGEKLFF.

In this sample, this clone turned up once. V and J are TRBV28 and TRBJ2-3; D is perhaps TRBD1 or TRBD2 (5 bases each). CDR3 length: 17 amino acids. CDR1 and CDR2 from the germline V gene are MDHEN and SYDVKM. Between the trimmed V and J ends, which lost 4 bases and 2 bases, there was a span of 19 bases. CDR3 in DNA: TGTGCCAGCAGTTCCCCGACGGGACGTGACGACACAGATACGCAGTATTTT. This translates into CASSSPTGRDDTDTQYF.

The chain recombines TRBV2 with TRBJ2-7; D is unclear. Trimming took 6 bases from V and 4 from J, leaving 10 bases between them. The CDR3 has 12 amino acids. In germline, CDR1 is SNHLY, CDR2 FYNNEI. Here the CDR3 reads CASRFRGYEQYF. The DNA for the CDR3 is TGTGCCAGCAGGTTCCGAGGATACGAGCAGTACTTC.

The rearrangement uses TRBV7-2 and TRBJ1-1, with 11 positions matching TRBD1. The CDR3 loop spans 14 amino acids. Germline V gene lookup returns CDR1 SGHTA and CDR2 FQGNSA. V was pared by 1 base and J by 10 bases, with 5 bases of the junction left unmatched. Written as DNA, the CDR3 is TGTGCCAGCAGCTTAGGGACAGGGGGCGGTCGAGCTTTCTTT. This encodes CASSLGTGGGRAFF. Looking up the rest from reference TRBV7-2 and TRBJ1-1 gives the full variable domain: GAGVSQSPSNKVTEKGKDVELRCDPISGHTALYWYRQSLGQGLEFLIYFQGNSAPDKSGLPSDRFSAERTGGSVSTLTIQRTQQEDSAVYLCASSLGTGGGRAFFGQGTRLTVV.

Here the CDR3 reads CASSPGGGGNYGYTF. The CDR3 nucleotides are TGTGCCAGCTCACCAGGCGGGGGCGGAAACTATGGCTACACCTTC. J is TRBJ1-2 and V is TRBV18, with D perhaps TRBD1 (6 bases). Germline V gene sequence: CDR1 KGHSH, CDR2 LQKENI. Trimming stripped 2 bases from V and 2 bases from J, with 12 bases between. This CDR3 spans 15 amino acids. The variable domain in full, with the rest retrieved from reference TRBV18 and TRBJ1-2, is NAGVMQNPRHLVRRRGQEARLRCSPMKGHSHVYWYRQLPEEGLKFMVYLQKENIIDESGMPKERFSAEFPKEGPSILRIQQVVRGDSAAYFCASSPGGGGNYGYTFGSGTRLTVV.

The DNA of the CDR3 is TGTGCCAGCACCATTAACGGGGGATACGAGCAGTACTTC. It yields the protein CASTINGGYEQYF. The chain has TRBV28 and TRBJ2-7; D might be TRBD2 (6 bases). From germline, CDR1 is MDHEN and CDR2 SYDVKM. The CDR3 is made up of 13 amino acids. V was shortened by 7 bases and J by 4 bases, with 14 bases between the two germline ends.

The rearrangement joins TRBV9 to TRBJ2-7; the D gene is possibly TRBD1 (6 bases). Trimming left V 3 bases short and J 4 bases short, with 14 bases between. This CDR3 spans 14 amino acids. In germline, CDR1 is SGDLS, CDR2 YYNGEE. This chain's CDR3 is CASSAGTGLYEQYF. CDR3 in DNA: TGTGCCAGCAGCGCCGGAACAGGGTTGTACGAGCAGTACTTC.

The chain employs TRBV7-8 and TRBJ1-6; weak D call: TRBD1 (6 bases). CDR3 length equals 14 residues. Germline V gene sequence: CDR1 SGHVS, CDR2 FQNEAQ. V lost 6 bases and J 11 bases, leaving 17 bases between the germline ends. The CDR3 nucleotides read TGTGCCAGCAGAAAGGACAGAGGAATTCCACCCCTCCACTTT. Residues: CASRKDRGIPPLHF.

This chain connects TRBV18 to TRBJ1-2, with 7 bases identical to TRBD1. V lost 3 bases, J lost 1 base, and 2 bases stayed unmatched. CDR1 and CDR2 from the germline V gene are KGHSH and LQKENI. The CDR3 runs 14 residues. CDR3 coding DNA: TGTGCCAGCTCACCCGGGACAGATAACTATGGCTACACCTTC. This encodes CASSPGTDNYGYTF. Filled out from reference TRBV18 and TRBJ1-2, the complete variable domain reads NAGVMQNPRHLVRRRGQEARLRCSPMKGHSHVYWYRQLPEEGLKFMVYLQKENIIDESGMPKERFSAEFPKEGPSILRIQQVVRGDSAAYFCASSPGTDNYGYTFGSGTRLTVV.

This clone was observed a single time. The chain couples TRBV9 to TRBJ2-1, with TRBD2 matching over 9 bases. Germline assignment: CDR1 SGDLS and CDR2 YYNGEE. V shed 2 bases and J 0 bases; nucleotides not matched to a gene: 9. The CDR3 has 18 residues. The CDR3 DNA sequence: TGTGCCAGCAGCGTTAGTAGCGGGGGACCCGGCTCCTACAATGAGCAGTTCTTC. Amino acid sequence: CASSVSSGGPGSYNEQFF.

The CDR3: CASSERTGRNSPLHF. The CDR3 DNA is TGTGCCAGCAGTGAACGGACAGGGCGGAATTCACCCCTCCACTTT. The rearrangement joins TRBV2 to TRBJ1-6; 8 nucleotides agree with TRBD1. Looked up from germline, CDR1 is SNHLY and CDR2 is FYNNEI. The CDR3 length is 15 residues. Losses at the gene ends were 2 bases for V and 7 bases for J; bases not matched to a gene: 4.

The chain employs TRBV11-2 and TRBJ1-1; D is unclear. V was pared by 1 base and J by 1 base, with 10 bases between. In germline, CDR1 is SGHAT, CDR2 FQNNGV. The CDR3 spans 15 residues. CDR3 DNA sequence: TGTGCCAGCAGCTTAGGGATTGGAAGGAACACTGAAGCTTTCTTT. Protein sequence: CASSLGIGRNTEAFF.

CDR3: CASSQDAGGTGAGGNQPQHF. CDR3 in DNA: TGCGCCAGCAGCCAAGATGCGGGGGGGACAGGGGCGGGAGGCAATCAGCCCCAGCATTTT. The chain couples TRBV4-1 to TRBJ1-5, with 10 bases matching TRBD1. The CDR3 loop spans 20 amino acids. With V trimmed by 0 bases and J by 2 bases, 13 bases remained unmatched. Germline assignment: CDR1 MGHRA and CDR2 YSYEKL.

A few counts support this clone. The rearrangement uses TRBV9 and TRBJ1-3, with D maybe TRBD1 (5 bases). The CDR3 runs 15 residues. V was cut by 4 bases and J by 0 bases, with 11 bases left in between. Germline V gene sequence: CDR1 SGDLS, CDR2 YYNGEE. CDR3 residues: CASSPGGTSGNTIYF. CDR3 in DNA: TGTGCCAGCAGCCCTGGGGGGACCTCTGGAAACACCATATATTTT.

The chain combines TRBV28 with TRBJ1-1; D unclear. Germline V gene data show CDR1 as MDHEN and CDR2 as SYDVKM. V lost 7 bases and J 1 base, leaving 13 bases between the germline ends. CDR3 size: 14 residues. The DNA for the CDR3 is TGTGCCAGCACCGGAAGGACTGCGAACACTGAAGCTTTCTTT. Translating gives CASTGRTANTEAFF.

The CDR3 DNA follows: TGCAGCGCTGTCTTGGATACAGGGGGGATTGGCATATATTTT. The encoded protein is CSAVLDTGGIGIYF. J is TRBJ1-3 and V is TRBV29-1, with 8 bases matching TRBD1. Germline CDR1 SQVTM, CDR2 ANQGSEA. This CDR3 has 14 amino acids. The V gene end was trimmed by 7 bases and the J gene end by 12 bases; junction bases not matched to a gene: 17.

The chain has TRBV29-1 and TRBJ2-1, with 13 positions matching TRBD2. V trimming: 4 bases; J trimming: 9 bases; junction bases outside the gene matches: 6. The CDR3 runs to 14 residues. Germline V gene data show CDR1 as SQVTM and CDR2 as ANQGSEA. Here the CDR3 reads CSVAGTSGDFEQFF. CDR3 nucleotides: TGCAGCGTTGCTGGGACTAGCGGGGACTTTGAGCAGTTCTTC.

J is TRBJ1-2 and V is TRBV28; 10 nucleotides line up with TRBD1. Unmatched junction bases numbered 3, after V lost 6 bases and J lost 2 bases. The CDR3 is made up of 14 amino acids. Per the germline V gene, CDR1 is MDHEN and CDR2 is SYDVKM. The CDR3 DNA sequence: TGTGCCAGCAGCTGGGGACAGGGGAACTATGGCTACACCTTC. Its protein product is CASSWGQGNYGYTF.